This record concerns one T cell receptor (beta chain) sequence. The antigen remains undetermined. The sample comes from a study of graft-versus-host responses after intestinal transplantation. Study conclusions and caveats: Peak GvH clone levels in circulation were associated with early post-transplant HvG declines.

Sequencing was performed with immunoSEQ multiplex PCR; in TCRdb, only in-frame clones are kept and a portion is missing. The sample has about 93,000 clones; around 93% are singletons. V lost 2 bases and J lost 4, with 12 bases in between. Per germline, CDR1 GTSNPN and CDR2 SVGIG (reference sequence). The CDR3 length is 13 residues. The chain recombines TRBV30 with TRBJ2-7; D not resolved. The sequencing used unstimulated CD8+ T cells sorted from spleen or lymph node cells, collected before intestinal transplant. The origin of this receptor is a human donor who received an intestinal transplant. The CDR3 reads CAWSLSYNYEQYF. The CDR3 DNA reads as TGTGCCTGGAGTCTGTCGTATAATTACGAGCAGTACTTC.